This TCR beta chain derives from a study of cytomegalovirus exposure and HLA in healthy donors. PCR used 60 Vbeta primers and 13 Jbeta primers. The table came from immunoSEQ multiplex PCR; TCRdb's copy has only in-frame clones and leaves some out. The data show 150,000 to 200,000 clones, with around 76% seen just once and around 2% held by the top ten. V was clipped by 2 bases and J by 3 bases; unmatched bases: 10. CDR1 is SGHRS, CDR2 YFSETQ, per germline. This CDR3 contains 16 residues. Sequencing used PBMCs. The chain uses TRBV5-1 and TRBJ1-1, with TRBD1 identical over 7 bases. The receptor was derived from a woman aged 25-40 years in good health and CMV-seropositive. CDR3 DNA: TGCGCCAGCAGCTTCGGGAACCGGGACAGCTACACTGAAGCTTTCTTT. Translating gives CASSFGNRDSYTEAFF.